The 2 T cell receptor beta chains reported below all come from one sample, sequenced in a study of Graves' ophthalmopathy and Graves' hyperthyroidism. RNA transcripts were the template, and TCR beta CDR3 regions were amplified from them. HTBI-primed RT-PCR formed the first round, and a multiplex PCR formed the second. MiXCR, applied by TCRdb to the multiplex PCR reads, yields one record per CDR3 protein. The sample carries about 740,000 distinct CDR3 sequences, approximately 40% recorded once. The sequencing input was peripheral blood. These receptors all stem from an adult man with Graves' ophthalmopathy.

This clonotype was detected only a few times. The rearrangement uses TRBV12-3 or TRBV12-4 and TRBJ1-4; D is ambiguous. This CDR3 is 13 amino acids long. Trimming shortened V by 3 bases and J by 8 bases, and 10 bases separated the two germline ends. The CDR3 reads CASSFTRDEKLFF. The CDR3 DNA is TGTGCCAGCAGTTTTACCCGCGACGAAAAACTGTTTTTT.

About this clonotype: It is likely a read error, because the conserved phenylalanine at the end of the CDR3 is missing. The limits of the CDR3 on the DNA are not certain, so only TCRdb's listed CDR3 is given. V gene TRBV7-3 combines with J gene TRBJ1-3; whether TRBD1, the table's D call, matches the DNA was not checked. The CDR3 is 8 residues long, counting both termini. Germline V CDR1 and CDR2: SGHTA, FQGTGA. CDR3 region: CASSHGTI.